Presented here are 10 T cell receptor beta chains from one specimen sequenced in a study of naive and memory T cell subsets. Both TRBC1 and TRBC2 were covered by a beta constant-region primer of two equimolar oligonucleotides. The ligated cDNA underwent four PCR rounds using SP2 and nested alpha and beta constant-region primers. One entry per CDR3 protein, called by TCRdb with MiXCR from the UMI-ligation and nested PCR reads. This sample yields 17,000 or so distinct CDR3 sequences, of which about 9% are seen a single time; around 23% belongs to the top ten. The sequencing input was central memory CD8+ T cells from blood. These receptors were collected from a human donor in good health.

The genes are TRBV2 and TRBJ2-7; 8 bases match TRBD1. V was pared by 6 bases and J by 7 bases, with 8 bases of the junction left unmatched. The germline CDR1 and CDR2 sequences are SNHLY and FYNNEI. The CDR3 spans 13 residues. For the CDR3, the DNA is TGTGCCAGCAGGGGGACAGGTTGGGTGGAGCAGTACTTC. Translation: CASRGTGWVEQYF.

This clonotype occurred many times. This chain links TRBV7-9 with TRBJ1-5, with D uncertain. Germline CDR1 and CDR2: SEHNR and FQNEAQ (reference sequence). CDR3 length: 17 residues. Trimming cost V 8 bases and J 1 base, with 21 bases left between them. Here the CDR3 reads CASGTRRRFESNQPQHF. For the CDR3, the DNA is TGTGCCAGCGGTACCCGAAGAAGGTTTGAGAGCAATCAGCCCCAGCATTTT.

This clonotype rates as large (0.1 to 1%). The rearrangement links TRBV29-1 to TRBJ2-1; 12 nucleotides line up with TRBD1. Germline assignment: CDR1 SQVTM and CDR2 ANQGSEA. The CDR3 is made up of 14 amino acids. J gave up 4 bases and V 7 bases, and 5 bases lay outside the gene matches. CDR3 bases: TGCAGCGGTGGGGACAGGGGGCTTTACAATGAGCAGTTCTTC. This gives the protein CSGGDRGLYNEQFF.

This clonotype was seen ten or more times. V gene TRBV3-2 combines with J gene TRBJ2-7. TRBV3-2 constitutes a pseudogene. The CDR3 has 17 amino acids. CDR3: CASSQDRRLAAQYEQYF. CDR3 nucleotide sequence: TGTGCCAGCAGCCAAGATCGTAGACTAGCTGCACAATACGAGCAGTACTTC.

In this sample, this clonotype turned up many times. The junction does not match germline at one end; this may be a read error. The chain has TRBV7-2 and TRBJ2-3; tentatively, D is TRBD2 (5 bases). Per the germline V gene, CDR1 is SGHTA and CDR2 is FQGNSA. The CDR3 length is 11 residues. The CDR3 spells CSKLIGNTQYF. The DNA for the CDR3 is TGCTCCAAACTAATCGGGAATACGCAGTATTTT.

This clonotype occurred many times. A clone one base away is much larger, so this may be a read error. The V and J genes are TRBV12-3 or TRBV12-4 and TRBJ1-6; TRBD1 is a possible D gene (6 bases). Trimming took 4 bases from V and 9 from J, leaving 16 bases between them. The CDR3 loop spans 15 amino acids. CDR3 region: CASSSTGFGGSPLHF. The CDR3, as DNA: TGTGCCAGCAGTTCGACAGGTTTCGGCGGTTCACCCCTCCACTTT.

This clonotype was detected a few times. The rearrangement links TRBV4-2 to TRBJ1-5; TRBD1 agrees at 7 bases. This CDR3 has 17 amino acids. Germline values: CDR1 LGHNA, CDR2 YNFKEQ. The J segment lost 6 bases and the V segment lost 0 bases, leaving 11 bases of the junction unmatched. The CDR3 nucleotides are TGTGCCAGCAGCCAAGACGAGGGGGCTAGTTTTAGTCAGCCCCAGCATTTT. It codes for CASSQDEGASFSQPQHF.

Sample share makes this clonotype medium-sized. J is TRBJ2-7 and V is TRBV11-1; 7 nucleotides line up with TRBD2. The CDR3 length is 17 residues. Germline V gene sequence: CDR1 SGHAT, CDR2 FQDESV (reference sequence). V lost 1 base and J lost 3; bases outside the gene matches: 12. The CDR3 region is CASSLDVTGGPFYEQYF. CDR3 coding DNA: TGTGCCAGCAGCTTAGACGTAACGGGGGGACCATTCTACGAGCAGTACTTC.

The chain couples TRBV2 to TRBJ1-6; the match to TRBD1 covers 7 bases. The CDR3 contains 16 residues. The V and J ends lost 6 bases and 0 bases, in that order; junction bases with no gene match: 5. Germline-derived CDR1 and CDR2 are SNHLY and FYNNEI. The CDR3 here is CASRQGPGSYNSPLHF. For the CDR3, the DNA is TGTGCCAGCAGACAGGGGCCCGGCTCCTATAATTCACCCCTCCACTTT.

This clonotype was counted at least ten times. This chain joins TRBV12-3 or TRBV12-4 and TRBJ1-2, with TRBD1 identical over 7 bases. The CDR3 runs to 15 residues. Unmatched junction bases numbered 11, after V lost 6 bases and J lost 4 bases. CDR3: CASSGGQNTFYGYTF. The CDR3 DNA reads TGTGCCAGCAGCGGGGGACAGAACACATTCTATGGCTACACCTTC.